Listed here are 22 T cell receptor beta chains from one sample, sequenced in a study of blood T cell repertoires in COVID-19. Using immunoSEQ multiplex PCR, the repertoire was profiled, and TCRdb retains in-frame clones only, with some absent. Of approximately 140,000 clones in the sample, approximately 78% were seen once. Sample: peripheral blood. These receptors all stem from a human donor with acute or convalescent COVID-19. The donor label of this sample is uncertain.

This chain connects TRBV19 to TRBJ1-4; 7 nucleotides align to TRBD1. This CDR3 is built from 15 residues. Germline V CDR1 and CDR2: LNHDA, SQIVND (reference sequence). The V gene end was trimmed by 3 bases and the J gene end by 8 bases; junction bases not matched to a gene: 9. The CDR3: CASSISSGQREKLFF. CDR3 in DNA: TGTGCCAGTAGTATTTCTTCGGGACAGCGGGAAAAACTGTTTTTT.

The rearrangement uses TRBV5-4 and TRBJ2-5, with 9 nucleotides matching TRBD1. Per germline, CDR1 SGHNT and CDR2 YYREEE (reference sequence). The CDR3 is 15 residues long. Trimming at V came to 4 bases and at J to 7 bases, leaving 11 bases not matched to a gene. CDR3 nucleotide sequence: TGTGCCAGCAGCGTACGGGACAGGGATTTGGGGACCCAGTACTTC. Amino acids: CASSVRDRDLGTQYF. Full variable domain (rest looked up from reference TRBV5-4 and TRBJ2-5): ETGVTQSPTHLIKTRGQQVTLRCSSQSGHNTVSWYQQALGQGPQFIFQYYREEENGRGNFPPRFSGLQFPNYSSELNVNALELDDSALYLCASSVRDRDLGTQYFGPGTRLLVL.

This clone appeared once. This rearrangement joins TRBV29-1 to TRBJ1-2; D might be TRBD1 (5 bases). The CDR3 covers 11 residues. Looked up from germline, CDR1 is SQVTM and CDR2 is ANQGSEA. The CDR3 loop is CRRGGVGGYTF. The CDR3 DNA follows: TGCAGGAGGGGAGGGGTAGGGGGCTACACCTTC.

The CDR3 DNA follows: TGTGCCAGCAGCGTAGACCCTAGCGGGGGGGCCAATGAGCAGTTCTTC. It codes for CASSVDPSGGANEQFF. This chain uses TRBV9 with TRBJ2-1, with 12 bases lining up with TRBD2. CDR1 and CDR2 from the germline V gene are SGDLS and YYNGEE. Losses at the gene ends were 0 bases for V and 6 bases for J; bases not matched to a gene: 4. CDR3 length equals 16 residues. Full variable domain (outside the CDR3, taken from reference TRBV9 and TRBJ2-1): DSGVTQTPKHLITATGQRVTLRCSPRSGDLSVYWYQQSLDQGLQFLIQYYNGEERAKGNILERFSAQQFPDLHSELNLSSLELGDSALYFCASSVDPSGGANEQFFGPGTRLTVL.

The chain joins TRBV19 to TRBJ2-5, with D possibly matching TRBD1 (6 bases). The CDR3 is 13 amino acids. Germline-derived CDR1 and CDR2 are LNHDA and SQIVND (reference sequence). The germline V and J ends were trimmed by 10 bases and 10 bases, with 22 bases remaining between them. In nucleotides, the CDR3 is TGTGCCACCTCCCCGGGGCAGGGGCGTCTCCAGTACTTC. Protein: CATSPGQGRLQYF. The full variable domain, rest sourced from reference TRBV19 and TRBJ2-5, is DGGITQSPKYLFRKEGQNVTLSCEQNLNHDAMYWYRQDPGQGLRLIYYSQIVNDFQKGDIAEGYSVSREKKESFPLTVTSAQKNPTAFYLCATSPGQGRLQYFGPGTRLLVL.

This chain joins TRBV7-2 and TRBJ2-2; 8 positions match TRBD1. The CDR3 runs to 15 residues. V shed 5 bases and J 2 bases; nucleotides not matched to a gene: 4. Germline CDR1 is SGHTA and CDR2 is FQGNSA. The CDR3 DNA is TGTGCCAGCAGCCCCGGACAGGGAAACACCGGGGAGCTGTTTTTT. Encoded protein: CASSPGQGNTGELFF.

The chain links TRBV29-1 to TRBJ1-2; 9 nucleotides match TRBD1. V was clipped by 6 bases and J by 3 bases; unmatched bases: 14. In germline, CDR1 is SQVTM, CDR2 ANQGSEA. The CDR3 contains 16 residues. The CDR3 coding sequence is TGCAGCGTCGATTATTTCCGGCGGGACAGGGACTATGGCTACACCTTC. Translation gives CSVDYFRRDRDYGYTF.

This chain uses TRBV20-1 with TRBJ2-5; D is uncertain. The CDR3 length is 11 residues. V was shortened by 7 bases and J by 7 bases, with 13 bases between the two germline ends. The germline V gene has CDR1 DFQATT and CDR2 SNEGSKA (reference sequence). The CDR3 spells CSVVPVGTQYF. The CDR3 nucleotides are TGCAGTGTTGTACCGGTCGGGACCCAGTACTTC.

The chain links TRBV5-1 to TRBJ1-5; D not certain. Germline-derived CDR1 and CDR2 are SGHRS and YFSETQ. This CDR3 has 14 residues. Between the trimmed V and J ends, which lost 5 bases and 5 bases, there was a span of 14 bases. In DNA, the CDR3 is TGCGCCAGCAGAGCTTTTACCGGGGATCAGCCCCAGCATTTT. Amino acids: CASRAFTGDQPQHF. Complete variable domain (other parts from reference TRBV5-1 and TRBJ1-5): KAGVTQTPRYLIKTRGQQVTLSCSPISGHRSVSWYQQTPGQGLQFLFEYFSETQRNKGNFPGRFSGRQFSNSRSEMNVSTLELGDSALYLCASRAFTGDQPQHFGDGTRLSIL.

The CDR3 sequence is CASSLTGPSGNTIYF. As DNA, the CDR3 is TGTGCCAGCAGCCTAACAGGGCCCTCTGGAAACACCATATATTTT. The chain has TRBV11-1 and TRBJ1-3, with D possibly matching TRBD1 (6 bases). The CDR3 has 15 residues. The V end lost 5 bases, the J end lost 0 bases, and 11 bases lay between the germline ends. Germline values: CDR1 SGHAT, CDR2 FQDESV (reference sequence).

The chain is built from TRBV3-1 (or the pseudogene TRBV3-2) and TRBJ1-1; 7 nucleotides agree with TRBD1. CDR1 is LGHDT, CDR2 YNNKEL, per germline (reference sequence). The CDR3 runs 13 residues. Trimming cost V 7 bases and J 3 bases; bases outside gene matches: 5. For the CDR3, the DNA is TGTGCCAGCACACGACAGGGCTACACTGAAGCTTTCTTT. Amino acids: CASTRQGYTEAFF.

The chain combines TRBV29-1 with TRBJ1-1, with TRBD1 identical over 11 bases. The V and J ends lost 3 bases and 10 bases, in that order; junction bases with no gene match: 7. Germline-derived CDR1 and CDR2 are SQVTM and ANQGSEA. The CDR3 is 13 residues long. The CDR3 region is CSVDSGTGGPAFF. CDR3 nucleotides: TGCAGCGTTGACAGTGGGACAGGGGGTCCAGCTTTCTTT.

The chain uses TRBV2 and TRBJ2-2; tentative D call: TRBD2 (6 bases). Trimming removed 4 bases from V and 0 bases from J, with 9 bases in between. The germline CDR1 and CDR2 sequences are SNHLY and FYNNEI. The CDR3 totals 15 residues. The CDR3 DNA follows: TGTGCCAGCAGTGGGAGGAGGGCGAACACCGGGGAGCTGTTTTTT. Encoded protein: CASSGRRANTGELFF.

The V and J genes are TRBV6-5 and TRBJ1-1; 7 nucleotides agree with TRBD1. Germline lookup yields CDR1 MNHEY and CDR2 SVGAGI. The CDR3 is 13 amino acids. V trimming: 8 bases; J trimming: 4 bases; junction bases outside the gene matches: 7. The CDR3 bases are TGTGCCAGCGGGAAACAGGGGTTCACTGAAGCTTTCTTT. Amino acid sequence: CASGKQGFTEAFF.

The chain couples TRBV11-2 to TRBJ1-1; D is unresolved. In germline, CDR1 is SGHAT, CDR2 FQNNGV. The CDR3 totals 13 residues. The ends were cut back, 0 bases at V and 7 bases at J, with 9 bases in the middle. The CDR3 loop is CASSLEPGNEAFF. The DNA for the CDR3 is TGTGCCAGCAGCTTAGAACCGGGGAATGAAGCTTTCTTT.

This clone showed up just a few times. This sequence joins TRBV19 and TRBJ1-2; D is possibly TRBD1 (5 bases). V lost 7 bases to trimming and J lost 8 bases, with 17 bases between them. Germline CDR1 and CDR2: LNHDA and SQIVND (reference sequence). The CDR3 spans 13 residues. The DNA of the CDR3 is TGTGCCAGTACCCCCGACAGCCATCAGGGCTACACCTTC. It translates to CASTPDSHQGYTF.

The chain recombines TRBV2 with TRBJ2-3, with 13 bases aligning to TRBD2. CDR1 is SNHLY and CDR2 is FYNNEI in the germline V gene. The CDR3 spans 17 residues. Unmatched junction bases numbered 7, after V lost 4 bases and J lost 3 bases. The CDR3 DNA reads as TGTGCCAGCAGTGTAGGACTAGCGGGGGTTAAGACAGATACGCAGTATTTT. It is translated as CASSVGLAGVKTDTQYF.

V is TRBV27 and J is TRBJ1-1, with a weak D call TRBD1 (5 bases). The ends were cut back, 6 bases at V and 1 base at J, with 9 bases in the middle. CDR1 is MNHEY, CDR2 SMNVEV, per germline (reference sequence). The CDR3 length is 13 residues. CDR3 residues: CASSFDRNTEAFF. The CDR3 bases are TGTGCCAGCAGCTTTGACAGGAACACTGAAGCTTTCTTT.

In its sample, this clone was seen once. The chain is built from TRBV25-1 and TRBJ1-1; D may be TRBD1 (6 bases). The germline V and J ends were trimmed by 7 bases and 4 bases, with 19 bases remaining between them. Germline assignment: CDR1 MGHDK and CDR2 SYGVNS. CDR3 length equals 15 residues. Written as DNA, the CDR3 is TGTGCCAGCAACCGAGGGGGAGGGGTGAGCACTGAAGCTTTCTTT. Protein product: CASNRGGGVSTEAFF.

The genes are TRBV2 and TRBJ2-3, with TRBD2 identical over 8 bases. The trim removed 6 bases at V and 5 bases at J, leaving 10 bases unmatched. CDR3 size: 15 residues. Germline V gene lookup returns CDR1 SNHLY and CDR2 FYNNEI. The CDR3 DNA sequence: TGTGCCAGCAGCCCCCGACTAGCGAGCCAAGATACGCAGTATTTT. Its translation is CASSPRLASQDTQYF.

The V call is TRBV9, the J call TRBJ2-1; D unclear. The CDR3 sequence is 13 residues long. V dropped 3 bases and J dropped 0 bases, with 4 bases sitting between them. The V gene's germline CDR1 is SGDLS and CDR2 YYNGEE. The chain's CDR3 is CASSGSSYNEQFF. The DNA for the CDR3 is TGTGCCAGCAGCGGCAGCTCCTACAATGAGCAGTTCTTC.

This clone was observed a single time. The J gene is TRBJ1-1, the V gene TRBV29-1, with D possibly TRBD1 on 6 matching bases. The V gene's germline CDR1 is SQVTM and CDR2 ANQGSEA. The CDR3 has 16 residues. The germline V and J ends were trimmed by 0 bases and 8 bases, with 22 bases remaining between them. The CDR3 protein is CSVEDPRRTQGTEAFF. The CDR3 DNA reads TGCAGCGTTGAAGACCCCAGACGGACGCAGGGGACGGAAGCTTTCTTT.